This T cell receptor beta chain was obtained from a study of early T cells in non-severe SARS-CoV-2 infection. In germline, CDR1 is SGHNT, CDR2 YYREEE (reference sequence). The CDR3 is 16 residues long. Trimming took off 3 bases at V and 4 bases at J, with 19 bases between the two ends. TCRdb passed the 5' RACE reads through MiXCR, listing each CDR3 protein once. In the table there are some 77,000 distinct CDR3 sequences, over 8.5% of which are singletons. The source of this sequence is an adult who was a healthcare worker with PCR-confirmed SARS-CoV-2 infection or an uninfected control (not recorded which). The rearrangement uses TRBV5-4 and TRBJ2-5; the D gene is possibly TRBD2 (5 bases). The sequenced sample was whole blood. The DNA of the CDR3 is TGTGCCAGCAGCTACTCGTCCGGGGTCCCTTTAGAGACCCAGTACTTC. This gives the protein CASSYSSGVPLETQYF.